The 6 T cell receptor beta chains given below trace back to one sample, sequenced in a study of T cell responses to AZD1222 COVID-19 vaccine. The data were produced by immunoSEQ multiplex PCR, yet TCRdb's version contains in-frame clones alone and is incomplete. The top ten hold 1.5% to 2% of the sample, which has about 140,000 clones, 85% to 95% seen once. The source material was peripheral blood, sampled on day 0 of AZD1222 vaccination. The receptors shown here come from an adult in good health.

The V call is TRBV7-9, the J call TRBJ1-1; TRBD1 matches 8 bases. The germline V gene has CDR1 SEHNR and CDR2 FQNEAQ (reference sequence). This CDR3 contains 12 residues. The V segment lost 5 bases and the J segment 7 bases; nucleotides outside the gene matches: 3. CDR3 amino acids: CASSGGQDEAFF. In DNA form, the CDR3 reads TGTGCCAGCAGCGGGGGACAGGATGAAGCTTTCTTT.

This clone occurred once. The chain joins TRBV6-1 to TRBJ1-2; a possible D gene is TRBD1 (5 bases). CDR1 is MNHNS, CDR2 SASEGT, per germline. CDR3 length equals 15 residues. Trimming cost V 0 bases and J 2 bases, with 10 bases left between them. The CDR3 is CASSEARTQNYGYTF. The CDR3 DNA is TGTGCCAGCAGTGAAGCTCGGACACAAAACTATGGCTACACCTTC.

In this sample, this clone turned up a few times. The chain joins TRBV3-1 (or the pseudogene TRBV3-2) to TRBJ2-7, with D tentatively TRBD1 (5 bases). Trimming left V 4 bases short and J 3 bases short, with 19 bases between. The germline gives CDR1 LGHDT, CDR2 YNNKEL (reference sequence). The CDR3 consists of 16 residues. The CDR3 bases are TGTGCCAGCAGCCCCAGCTTGGGGCCAGGTATCTACGAGCAGTACTTC. Encoded protein: CASSPSLGPGIYEQYF.

This rearrangement joins TRBV20-1 to TRBJ2-5; a possible D gene is TRBD2 (5 bases). The germline CDR1 and CDR2 sequences are DFQATT and SNEGSKA (reference sequence). V lost 5 bases and J lost 5, with 9 bases in between. The CDR3 consists of 11 residues. The CDR3 here is CSAGLGETQYF. Here the CDR3 DNA reads TGCAGTGCTGGACTGGGGGAGACCCAGTACTTC.

The V and J genes are TRBV5-5 and TRBJ2-7; possible D gene TRBD1, 7 bases. The CDR3 contains 15 residues. Germline loops: CDR1 SGHKS, CDR2 YYEKEE (reference sequence). V gave up 1 base and J gave up 1 base, with 12 bases separating them. CDR3 protein: CASSLQGGYSYEQYF. DNA for the CDR3: TGTGCCAGCAGCTTGCAGGGGGGATATTCCTACGAGCAGTACTTC.

The DNA of the CDR3 is TGTGCCAGCAGCTTAGCTAGCGGGAGTATCTACGAGCAGTACTTC. Translating it yields CASSLASGSIYEQYF. The rearrangement links TRBV7-2 to TRBJ2-7, with 9 bases identical to TRBD2. Germline CDR1 SGHTA, CDR2 FQGNSA. The CDR3 is made up of 15 amino acids. The junction had 3 bases not matched to a gene; V was cut back by 0 bases and J by 3 bases.